The T cell receptor (beta chain) described here comes from a study of CD8+ T cells in alopecia areata. Treatment noted: oral pan-JAK inhibitor, 5-10 mg twice daily. Germline V gene data show CDR1 as SGDLS and CDR2 as YYNGEE. The V end was cut by 4 bases, the J end by 8 bases, with 12 bases between. The CDR3 covers 12 residues. After isolation, RNA underwent reverse transcription to generate cDNA as the sequencing template. Using immunoSEQ multiplex PCR, the repertoire was profiled, and TCRdb retains in-frame clones only, with some absent. There are fewer than 110,000 clones in the sample; about nine tenths occur only once, and roughly 10% lies in the top ten.

V is TRBV9 and J is TRBJ1-2; D gene uncertain. Sequencing was performed on CD8+ T cells sorted from blood, taken between weeks 30 and 35, from a patient treated with tofacitinib. This clonotype originated in a human donor with alopecia areata. The DNA of the CDR3 is TGTGCCAGCAGCCGGGCCACGGGGGGCTACACCTTC. It codes for CASSRATGGYTF.